This paragraph reports one TCR beta chain. How the authors handled the data: Reference gene primers were amplified, and this amplification served to estimate nucleated cell counts. This table comes from immunoSEQ multiplex PCR, and its TCRdb copy is limited to in-frame clones, with some not included. V and J calls and clone size are copied from that table; D and trimming were computed from the DNA. The top ten hold 7.5% of the sample, which has 260,000 or so clones, about four fifths seen once. Germline assignment: CDR1 SGHTS and CDR2 YDEGEE. V lost 0 bases to trimming and J lost 3 bases, with 13 bases between them. The CDR3 is 16 residues long. Seattle patients were enrolled during active infection and followed longitudinally. The entry originates in a study of blood T cell repertoires in COVID-19. Whole-study context: The United States, Italy and Spain provided the acute and convalescent COVID-19 samples. In each case, the material was cDNA or gDNA derived from T cells, B-cell-depleted T cells, or PBMCs.

Specimen: peripheral blood. The V gene is TRBV5-8, the J gene TRBJ1-5; D may be TRBD1 (5 bases). The sequence derives from a woman of 80 years or more with COVID-19, enrolled during active disease. As DNA, the CDR3 is TGTGCCAGCAGCTTGGACCCAGGGTGGAACAATCAGCCCCAGCATTTT. Translating it yields CASSLDPGWNNQPQHF.